The clone carrying this T cell receptor beta chain was seen more than once but under ten times. Its antigen is still unknown. The PCR made use of 60 Vbeta and 13 Jbeta primers. Method: immunoSEQ multiplex PCR; TCRdb's copy keeps in-frame clones and lacks some. Here the sample spans about 140,000 clones, 9.7% being singletons. This sample stems from a study of cytomegalovirus exposure and HLA in healthy donors. The study, taken as a whole, reports: In a later analysis, a missense DCLRE1C variant was linked to TCR beta V- and J-gene trimming. In an earlier analysis, about 87% or about 30%: the productive usage of most TCR beta V segments. It was reportedly the case that the classifier diagnosed cytomegalovirus status with high specificity and sensitivity.

This receptor was identified in a man in his fifties or sixties in good health and CMV-seronegative. The sample was PBMCs.

CDR3 in amino acids: CASRPRGQLAKNIQYF. As DNA, the CDR3 is TGTGCCAGCCGGCCCCGGGGACAGTTAGCCAAAAACATTCAGTACTTC. The V gene is TRBV28, the J gene TRBJ2-4, with 7 bases fitting TRBD1. Germline CDR1 MDHEN, CDR2 SYDVKM. This CDR3 spans 16 amino acids. With 8 bases clipped from V and 0 bases from J, the junction kept 10 bases outside the gene matches.